This T cell receptor beta chain was recorded in a study of OX40 agonist ivuxolimab in advanced cancers. Study-level background: Ivuxolimab, which targeted the costimulatory receptor OX40 (CD134), was an agonistic, fully human IgG2 monoclonal antibody. The monotherapy dose-escalation portion (N ≈ 52 patients) of the phase I ivuxolimab trial is reported in the paper. Intravenous ivuxolimab was administered to patients every 2 weeks at six dose levels: 0.01, 0.1, 0.3, 1.5, 3 and 10 mg/kg. Prior anti-PD-1, anti-PD-L1 or anti-CTLA-4 therapy was permitted, and roughly two fifths of dose-escalation patients had received checkpoint inhibitors. The point of sequencing TCRbeta in the periphery was to test whether ivuxolimab changed TCR sequence diversity and drove clonal T-cell expansion. In the dose-escalation cohort, approximately 80% of patients were male, and the mean age was 60 years with a range of roughly 23 to 79. Three dose-escalation patients achieved partial responses, one with hepatocellular carcinoma and two with cutaneous melanoma. Of the approximately 50 dose-escalation patients, hepatocellular carcinoma was present in about 20, melanoma in approximately 15, renal cell carcinoma in 9 and head and neck cancer in 9. General findings and caveats noted by the study authors: Which antigens the clonally expanded peripheral T cells were specific for was not determined. At doses of 0.1 to 3.0 mg/kg, clonal expansion of both CD4+ and CD8+ T cells in blood was seen between baseline and week 6. After ivuxolimab, more expanded clones were found on average in CD8+ T cells than in CD4+ T cells. Low levels of normalized T-cell clonal expansion were also shown by some nonresponding patients. In the 0.1-3.0 mg/kg groups, partial responders had among the lowest normalized peripheral clonal expansion, particularly in CD8+ T cells.

For sequencing of the TCRbeta CDR3 region, genomic DNA was extracted from the sorted cells. TCRbeta CDR3 regions were sequenced using the immunoSEQ Assay. Entries here come from immuneACCESS through TCRdb and include only in-frame sequences with V and J called. Some clones fail to appear in such tables; in the studies checked, an unresolved V gene covers under half of the shortfall, and the cause of the remainder is unknown. The sample has more than 55,000 clones on record, approximately 90% of them singletons. Of the sample, roughly 4% is held by the ten largest clones. Patients with a history of autoimmune disease or receiving systemic immunosuppression were excluded from the trial. Peripheral blood for TCR sequencing was drawn from every dose cohort at baseline, at cycle 4 day 1 and at cycle 7 day 1. The samples were taken from a phase I, first-in-human, multicenter, open-label dose-escalation trial of ivuxolimab. The trial enrolled adults with locally advanced or metastatic head and neck squamous cell, hepatocellular, melanoma or renal cell carcinoma. Before TCR sequencing, CD4+ T cells and CD8+ T cells were sorted from peripheral blood as separate populations.

The junction carries 11 bases between V and J, which are trimmed by 1 base and 7 bases respectively. From a lookup of the germline V gene, CDR1 and CDR2 are SGHTA and FQGNSA. There are 15 amino acids in the CDR3, from cysteine to phenylalanine inclusive. CDR3 DNA only is kept here, 45 bases in frame from base 1. Note on this clone: Its specific antigen is unknown. It has no much larger one-base neighbor in the sample; base qualities were not kept.

The material sequenced was CD4+ or CD8+ T cells sorted from blood, taken in a trial of the OX40 agonist ivuxolimab. This clonotype was obtained from an adult with an advanced solid tumor such as melanoma, head and neck, liver or kidney cancer. The chain is encoded by TRBV7-2 joined to TRBJ1-6, with a tentative D gene TRBD1 over 6 matching bases. The nucleotide sequence reads TGTGCCAGCAGCTTAGTTGGGACAAGCAATTCACCCCTCCACTTT. Its translation reads: CASSLVGTSNSPLHF.